This entry lists 32 T cell receptor beta chains sequenced from one sample in a study of T cell changes during pregnancy in multiple sclerosis. Measured with immunoSEQ multiplex PCR; TCRdb has only the in-frame clones, and not every one. The table has about 40,000 clones, around nine tenths seen once. Sequenced material: CD8+ T cells from peripheral blood mononuclear cells, taken before pregnancy. These receptors were collected from a female donor with multiple sclerosis, enrolled in a pregnancy study.

This clone was observed once. The gene calls are TRBV28 and TRBJ2-7; 13 nucleotides line up with TRBD2. From germline, CDR1 is MDHEN and CDR2 SYDVKM. The V gene end was trimmed by 10 bases and the J gene end by 2 bases; junction bases not matched to a gene: 20. The CDR3 extends over 19 amino acids. CDR3 bases: TGTGCCACCTCCTCCATACTAGCGGGAGGGCCCTCAATCCCCTACGAGCAGTACTTC. It codes for CATSSILAGGPSIPYEQYF. The full variable domain, its missing parts supplied by reference TRBV28 and TRBJ2-7, is DVKVTQSSRYLVKRTGEKVFLECVQDMDHENMFWYRQDPGLGLRLIYFSYDVKMKEKGDIPEGYSVSREKKERFSLILESASTNQTSMYLCATSSILAGGPSIPYEQYFGPGTRLTVT.

The chain uses TRBV27 and TRBJ1-1, with D perhaps TRBD1 (6 bases). V was clipped by 1 base and J by 1 base, with 13 bases between them. This CDR3 is 16 amino acids long. In germline, CDR1 is MNHEY, CDR2 SMNVEV (reference sequence). The CDR3 protein is CASSLLRTVTNTEAFF. CDR3 coding DNA: TGTGCCAGCAGTTTATTGAGGACAGTGACGAACACTGAAGCTTTCTTT.

This sequence joins TRBV14 and TRBJ1-1, with D possibly TRBD1 on 5 matching bases. There are 14 residues in the CDR3. V gave up 2 bases and J gave up 0 bases, with 7 bases separating them. Germline V gene sequence: CDR1 SGHDN, CDR2 FVKESK. CDR3: CASSQTDMNTEAFF. The CDR3 DNA reads TGTGCCAGCAGCCAAACGGACATGAACACTGAAGCTTTCTTT.

This rearrangement joins TRBV4-1 to TRBJ2-7; no firm D call. Trimming took off 1 base at V and 3 bases at J, with 7 bases between the two ends. Germline V lookup: CDR1 MGHRA, CDR2 YSYEKL. The CDR3 is 13 residues long. DNA of the CDR3: TGCGCCAGCAGCCAAGTGGAGTTCTACGAGCAGTACTTC. Translation gives CASSQVEFYEQYF.

The rearrangement uses TRBV27 and TRBJ2-7, with TRBD1 matching 7 bases. V gave up 6 bases and J gave up 3 bases; unmatched junction bases: 8. The CDR3 has 14 amino acids. The V gene's germline CDR1 is MNHEY and CDR2 SMNVEV (reference sequence). The CDR3 DNA follows: TGTGCCAGCAGACCCTCTGCAGGGGGCTACGAGCAGTACTTC. Amino acid sequence: CASRPSAGGYEQYF.

The CDR3 bases are TGTGCCAGCACCGATTCGGGGACAGGACTCTATGGCTACACCTTC. This encodes CASTDSGTGLYGYTF. This chain connects TRBV25-1 to TRBJ1-2; 8 nucleotides match TRBD1. The CDR3 loop spans 15 amino acids. CDR1 is MGHDK, CDR2 SYGVNS, per germline. V shed 7 bases, J shed 4 bases, and the junction held 11 bases outside the gene matches.

CDR3 in amino acids: CASLALAGSLDTQYF. Here the CDR3 DNA reads TGTGCCAGCCTCGCCTTAGCGGGAAGTCTCGATACGCAGTATTTT. The chain couples TRBV27 to TRBJ2-3; 8 bases map to TRBD2. The V segment lost 8 bases and the J segment 6 bases; nucleotides outside the gene matches: 13. From germline, CDR1 is MNHEY and CDR2 SMNVEV (reference sequence). The CDR3 runs 15 residues.

There are a few counts of this clone. The J gene is TRBJ2-7, the V gene TRBV28; TRBD1 aligns across 7 bases. CDR1 and CDR2 (germline): MDHEN, SYDVKM. V gave up 4 bases and J gave up 2 bases; unmatched junction bases: 11. This CDR3 has 16 amino acids. Here the CDR3 DNA reads TGTGCCAGCAGTTCCCACCTACAGGGGCTTACCTACGAGCAGTACTTC. As protein: CASSSHLQGLTYEQYF.

The chain is built from TRBV7-9 and TRBJ1-5, with D perhaps TRBD1 (5 bases). This CDR3 is 17 amino acids long. V was cut by 0 bases and J by 0 bases, with 12 bases left in between. The germline V gene has CDR1 SEHNR and CDR2 FQNEAQ (reference sequence). CDR3 loop: CASSLAGGGYSNQPQHF. DNA for the CDR3: TGTGCCAGCAGCTTAGCGGGGGGGGGATATAGCAATCAGCCCCAGCATTTT.

This rearrangement joins TRBV19 to TRBJ2-7; no reliable D call. The CDR3 consists of 14 residues. The ends were cut back, 3 bases at V and 1 base at J, with 10 bases in the middle. Germline assignment: CDR1 LNHDA and CDR2 SQIVND (reference sequence). This CDR3 is CASSIVAASYEQYF. CDR3 coding DNA: TGTGCCAGTAGTATCGTGGCAGCGTCCTACGAGCAGTACTTC.

This chain joins TRBV25-1 and TRBJ1-2; D unresolved. Germline loops: CDR1 MGHDK, CDR2 SYGVNS. The CDR3 totals 13 residues. The V end was cut by 1 base, the J end by 4 bases, with 7 bases between. CDR3: CASSESRVYGYTF. In DNA, the CDR3 is TGTGCCAGCAGTGAATCGCGCGTCTATGGCTACACCTTC.

The chain uses TRBV6-4 and TRBJ2-3; the D gene is possibly TRBD2 (5 bases). This CDR3 is 14 amino acids long. The germline CDR1 and CDR2 sequences are MRHNA and SNTAGT. Trimming removed 0 bases from V and 2 bases from J, with 6 bases in between. As DNA, the CDR3 is TGTGCCAGCAGTGACTCGGAGGCCACAGATACGCAGTATTTT. Encoded protein: CASSDSEATDTQYF.

This chain connects TRBV5-6 to TRBJ2-5; 14 bases match TRBD2. Germline values: CDR1 SGHDT, CDR2 YYEEEE. The ends lost 2 bases at V and 5 bases at J; junction bases unmatched: 8. This CDR3 region has 17 residues. CDR3 sequence: CASSLVPGLAGVETQYF. The CDR3 coding sequence is TGTGCCAGCAGCTTAGTACCGGGACTAGCGGGAGTTGAGACCCAGTACTTC.

This chain connects TRBV15 to TRBJ2-3, with 11 bases lining up with TRBD2. This CDR3 comprises 16 residues. Germline V gives CDR1 LNHNV, CDR2 YYDKDF (reference sequence). V was pared by 1 base and J by 3 bases, with 3 bases of the junction left unmatched. The CDR3 DNA follows: TGTGCCACCAGCAGAGTAGCGGGAGGGCCGACAGATACGCAGTATTTT. Residues: CATSRVAGGPTDTQYF.

The V and J genes are TRBV2 and TRBJ1-4; 7 nucleotides line up with TRBD1. Germline assignment: CDR1 SNHLY and CDR2 FYNNEI. J lost 8 bases, V lost 6 bases, and 18 bases had no gene match. CDR3 size: 17 residues. CDR3: CASSPGTPTGVEEKLFF. The CDR3 nucleotides read TGTGCCAGCAGCCCCGGTACCCCTACAGGGGTAGAGGAAAAACTGTTTTTT.

This rearrangement joins TRBV21-1 to TRBJ2-6; the DNA was not compared with TRBD1, the D call given in the table. TRBV21-1 is annotated as a pseudogene. This CDR3 spans 19 amino acids. The CDR3 nucleotides are TGTGCCAGCAGCAACTTGGACAGGCACCCCTTATCTGGGGCCAACGTCCTGACTTTC. As protein: CASSNLDRHPLSGANVLTF.

This chain uses TRBV6-1 with TRBJ2-7, with 9 bases aligning to TRBD1. Germline assignment: CDR1 MNHNS and CDR2 SASEGT. The CDR3 contains 18 residues. Germline trimming cut 2 bases from V and 0 bases from J; bases unmatched to any gene: 11. CDR3 sequence (DNA): TGTGCCAGCAGTGAATCTTATTGGGACAGGGCAAGCTCCTACGAGCAGTACTTC. Translated, it gives CASSESYWDRASSYEQYF.

J is TRBJ2-6 and V is TRBV5-6; no firm D call. CDR3 length: 14 amino acids. The germline V gene has CDR1 SGHDT and CDR2 YYEEEE. V lost 2 bases to trimming and J lost 0 bases, with 3 bases between them. The CDR3 DNA sequence: TGTGCCAGCAGCTTCGGCTCTGGGGCCAACGTCCTGACTTTC. It is translated as CASSFGSGANVLTF.

The chain employs TRBV6-4 and TRBJ2-2, with D unclear. The CDR3 sequence is 13 residues long. Trimming stripped 4 bases from V and 4 bases from J, with 7 bases between. Germline assignment: CDR1 MRHNA and CDR2 SNTAGT. The CDR3 reads CASSAHGTGELFF. The CDR3 coding sequence is TGTGCCAGCAGTGCGCACGGCACCGGGGAGCTGTTTTTT.

Remarks on this clone: Other DNA variants within this sample encode the same CDR3. The chain is built from TRBV4-3 and TRBJ2-7, with D maybe TRBD1 (5 bases). Germline V gene lookup returns CDR1 LGHNA and CDR2 YSLEER. The CDR3 is made up of 19 amino acids. V lost 2 bases and J 2 bases, leaving 25 bases between the germline ends. CDR3 nucleotides: TGCGCCAGCAGCCAAATCTCGAGATTGGGGCCAGGCCCTACCTACGAGCAGTACTTC. This gives the protein CASSQISRLGPGPTYEQYF.

The J gene is TRBJ1-2, the V gene TRBV11-2, with TRBD1 matching over 7 bases. CDR1 is SGHAT and CDR2 is FQNNGV in the germline V gene. This CDR3 spans 15 amino acids. V lost 6 bases, J lost 5 bases, and 12 bases stayed unmatched. CDR3 protein: CASSRPGGQSYGYTF. The CDR3 DNA reads TGTGCCAGCAGTAGGCCAGGGGGACAGTCGTATGGCTACACCTTC.

V gene TRBV28 combines with J gene TRBJ2-5; 10 bases fit TRBD1. This CDR3 comprises 16 residues. Germline assignment: CDR1 MDHEN and CDR2 SYDVKM. V lost 5 bases to trimming and J lost 5 bases; unmatched junction nucleotides: 11. The CDR3 loop is CASSPEATGGAETQYF. The CDR3 nucleotides are TGTGCCAGCAGTCCGGAAGCGACAGGGGGCGCGGAGACCCAGTACTTC.

This chain joins TRBV18 and TRBJ1-1; unclear D gene. Germline lookup yields CDR1 KGHSH and CDR2 LQKENI. This CDR3 has 17 amino acids. The ends were cut back, 3 bases at V and 0 bases at J, with 17 bases in the middle. In DNA, the CDR3 is TGTGCCAGCTCACCCAACGGGAGGTTACAAATGAACACTGAAGCTTTCTTT. This translates into CASSPNGRLQMNTEAFF.

The V gene is TRBV4-1, the J gene TRBJ2-1; TRBD1 aligns across 8 bases. CDR3 size: 17 residues. V lost 0 bases and J lost 0; bases outside the gene matches: 4. Germline V gene data show CDR1 as MGHRA and CDR2 as YSYEKL. The CDR3 DNA sequence: TGCGCCAGCAGCCAAGATCTCGGACAGGGCTCCTACAATGAGCAGTTCTTC. It yields the protein CASSQDLGQGSYNEQFF.

Here the CDR3 DNA reads TGTGCCAGCAGCACGGGGAACACTGAAGCTTTCTTT. Protein: CASSTGNTEAFF. The rearrangement links TRBV6-5 to TRBJ1-1, with D unclear. The CDR3 spans 12 residues. CDR1 is MNHEY and CDR2 is SVGAGI in the germline V gene. The germline V and J ends were trimmed by 6 bases and 1 base, with 6 bases remaining between them.

V gene TRBV2 combines with J gene TRBJ2-3, with 8 bases fitting TRBD2. The CDR3 is 15 amino acids. Germline values: CDR1 SNHLY, CDR2 FYNNEI. V dropped 8 bases and J dropped 2; count of bases not matched to a gene: 9. This CDR3 reads CASSGVAGSTDTQYF. The CDR3 DNA reads TGTGCCAGCTCCGGGGTAGCGGGATCCACAGATACGCAGTATTTT.

The rearrangement joins TRBV28 to TRBJ2-7; 9 bases match TRBD2. CDR3 length: 14 amino acids. Germline V gene sequence: CDR1 MDHEN, CDR2 SYDVKM. Germline trimming cut 5 bases from V and 2 bases from J; bases unmatched to any gene: 4. The CDR3 DNA is TGTGCCAGCAGTACTAGCGGGCGAACCTACGAGCAGTACTTC. It is translated as CASSTSGRTYEQYF.

This chain links TRBV19 with TRBJ1-5; D uncertain. Germline V lookup: CDR1 LNHDA, CDR2 SQIVND (reference sequence). This CDR3 spans 14 amino acids. V lost 3 bases and J lost 0, with 6 bases in between. The CDR3 spells CASSIGPSNQPQHF. The CDR3 DNA follows: TGTGCCAGTAGTATTGGGCCTAGCAATCAGCCCCAGCATTTT.

The chain couples TRBV27 to TRBJ1-1, with TRBD1 as a possible D gene (6 bases). Per germline, CDR1 MNHEY and CDR2 SMNVEV (reference sequence). The V and J ends lost 0 bases and 1 base respectively, with 9 bases between them. The CDR3 is made up of 15 amino acids. The CDR3 protein is CASSLSLGGNTEAFF. The CDR3 DNA follows: TGTGCCAGCAGTTTATCGTTAGGGGGGAACACTGAAGCTTTCTTT.

The V and J genes are TRBV27 and TRBJ2-5; 7 bases line up with TRBD2. The end of the DNA aligns better with TRBJ2-7, so the J call may be wrong. This CDR3 is 14 amino acids long. Germline assignment: CDR1 MNHEY and CDR2 SMNVEV (reference sequence). In DNA form, the CDR3 reads TGTGCCAGCAGAGAAGCGGGAACCTCCTACGAGCAGTACTTC. Amino acids: CASREAGTSYEQYF.

This chain uses TRBV28 with TRBJ2-7, with D unclear. The germline V gene has CDR1 MDHEN and CDR2 SYDVKM. V was trimmed by 5 bases and J by 2 bases, leaving 13 bases between them. The CDR3 covers 14 residues. The CDR3 loop is CASSENQVTYEQYF. The CDR3 bases are TGTGCCAGCAGTGAAAATCAGGTTACCTACGAGCAGTACTTC.

This chain uses TRBV7-6 with TRBJ2-2; D ambiguous. Germline values: CDR1 SGHVS, CDR2 FNYEAQ. Trimming left V 3 bases short and J 7 bases short, with 12 bases between. The CDR3 is 14 amino acids. The CDR3 here is CASSFTLYDGELFF. The CDR3 DNA reads TGTGCCAGCAGCTTTACCCTCTATGACGGGGAGCTGTTTTTT.